This T cell receptor (beta chain) was profiled in a study of technical replicates of blood from a few donors. The data were produced by immunoSEQ multiplex PCR, yet TCRdb's version contains in-frame clones alone and is incomplete. This repertoire shows tens of thousands of clones, more than 85% found once; its top ten account for over 4%. V lost 11 bases, J lost 0 bases, and 8 bases lay in between. The CDR3 sequence is 12 residues long. Germline lookup yields CDR1 SEHNR and CDR2 FQNEAQ (reference sequence). The sequenced sample was PBMCs. J is TRBJ2-1 and V is TRBV7-9, with no clear D. The receptor comes from a human donor in good health. Some clones in this sample may be carry-over from other donors' samples. DNA of the CDR3: TGTGCCGCGGATAGCTCCTACAATGAGCAGTTCTTC. Its translation: CAADSSYNEQFF.